This TCR beta chain was retrieved from a study of cytomegalovirus exposure and HLA in healthy donors (dated by TCRdb to the late 2010s). Looking at the study overall: An earlier analysis of several hundred of the donors reported 250 to 300 Gb of sequence data and some 120 million unique TCR beta sequences from 150 million to 200 million T cells. Roughly 300 gigabases of sequencing data and approximately 93 million unique TCR sequences were included in an early release covering about 620 HLA-typed donors. Of the roughly 420 genotyped donors, more than 75% were placed in the genetic ancestry cluster associated with self-reported Caucasian donors. The study aimed to test whether cataloging public T cell receptors could reveal signatures of past pathogen exposure. The T cell repertoires of 666 subjects were profiled by immunosequencing and related to cytomegalovirus serostatus. Along with the roughly 700-subject first cohort, a separate validation cohort of over 90 different subjects was used. To predict cytomegalovirus infection status, the study brought together high-throughput TCR immunosequencing, statistical association of individual TCRs with disease status, and machine learning. In a later analysis, previously published TCR beta repertoires from 666 donors were re-analyzed and high-resolution HLA genotyping was added so that TCR occurrence patterns could be studied. Rather than drawing on any new phenotypic data, the later analysis identified candidate immune exposures from TCR beta sequences and the way those sequences occurred across donors. An earlier analysis of approximately 580 of the donors used high-throughput TCR beta sequencing to judge whether each TCR beta V gene segment behaved as functional or pseudogenic. Alongside the repertoire data, information on donor age, sex, ethnicity and CMV serostatus was compiled. Genome-wide SNP genotypes for about 55% of the roughly 670 donors were used in a later genetic analysis, which treated that subset as a discovery cohort. Every discovery cohort repertoire had been produced on one sequencing platform. HLA typing covered class I and class II loci at four-digit resolution. The number of donors typed differed by locus, with roughly 620-630 for A, B, C, DRB1 and DQB1, roughly 520 for DQA1, about 610 for DPA1, and 472 for DPB1. Because of strong linkage in the cohort, four to six DR-DQ haplotypes were treated as single units for association and clustering. On average, around 230,000 unique TCR beta nucleotide sequences were sequenced per donor among some 430 genotyped donors of the cohort, with roughly 18% of those sequences being non-productive.

The CDR3 starts with the cysteine, ends with the phenylalanine, and has 14 residues. The kept DNA is CDR3 alone, 42 bases in frame from the first base. The germline V and J ends show losses of 5 bases and 4 bases respectively, and no gene match explains 8 bases of the junction. CDR1 and CDR2, looked up from the germline V gene, are SGHTA and FQGTGA. The library was generated by the immunoSEQ multiplex PCR assay. For the multiplex PCR, a mixture combining 60 forward primers for TCR Vbeta segments and 13 reverse primers for TCR Jbeta segments was used. The CDR3 region of rearranged TCR beta genes was amplified from genomic DNA with a multiplex PCR assay. The Illumina HiSeq System was used to sequence the amplified TCR beta libraries as 87-base-pair reads. Processing in the source paper ran as follows. Across the 670 or so repertoires, a later analysis counted approximately 83 million unique TCR beta chains, around 10 million of which were shared by at least two donors. Raw reads were error-corrected and collapsed into unique sequences by a nearest-neighbor algorithm in which closely related sequences were merged to remove PCR and sequencing errors. CDR3 sequences were aligned to IMGT reference sequences to assign V, D and J gene segments. For a sequence to be retained, a match of at least six nucleotides to both a V gene segment and a J gene segment was required. Rearrangements were called productive when the CDR3 lacked stop codons and stayed in frame with V and J; all others were non-productive. CDR3 was defined by IMGT convention, running from the second conserved V-encoded cysteine to the conserved J-encoded phenylalanine. The earlier analysis of a few hundred of the donors excluded any sequence lacking an unambiguous match to a single V gene segment. In an earlier analysis of several hundred of the donors, V segments were called functional above 56.7% productive rearrangements and were called segregating when the between-donor standard deviation exceeded 5%. A statistical classification framework was built to diagnose cytomegalovirus status from the catalog of TCR beta chain sequences. In a later analysis, V and J genes were assigned by comparing TCR nucleotide sequences against IMGT/GENE-DB human TR gene sequences. In a later analysis, CDR3 sequences and most-parsimonious VDJ recombination scenarios were assigned using the TCRdist pipeline. A later analysis defined each TCR beta chain by its CDR3 amino acid sequence plus V-gene family, and excluded reads lacking a unique V-gene family. To address suspected cross-contamination and a sequencing artifact, a later analysis removed under 600 highly shared, low-generation-probability nucleotide sequences. In a later analysis, a clonal expansion index for each public chain was calculated from normalized within-repertoire ranks of inferred template counts. Generation probabilities in a later analysis came from a VDJ recombination model fitted to out-of-frame rearrangements, and those results were checked against IGoR. In a later analysis, hypergeometric tests were used to score TCR-TCR, TCR-HLA and TCR-CMV co-occurrence, with a repertoire-size bias correction applied to TCR pairs. In a later analysis, false discovery rates were estimated by permuting HLA or CMV assignments 20 times. In a later analysis, co-occurring TCRs were grouped using DBSCAN, with TCRdist sequence similarity added in when clustering inside HLA-allele-positive subsets. For co-occurrence clustering, repertoires with fewer than 30,000 or more than 120,000 public chains were excluded, along with a handful of repertoires with anomalous nucleotide sharing. The clones in this table, taken by TCRdb from immuneACCESS, are in-frame only. Not every clone is retained; where verified, under half of the shortfall comes from an unresolved V gene, and the cause of the rest is unknown. D and trimming come from the DNA, and the V and J calls and clone size come from that table. The sample table lists approximately 210,000 clones, around 81% of them with a count of one. The top ten clonotypes cover roughly a tenth of the sample.

The cohort was made up of 666 healthy bone marrow donors. At the time of sampling, all cohort members were nominally healthy, though unrecorded immune exposures were likely present. The donor was CMV seropositive and was included in the group of almost 300 seropositive cohort members. Each donor provided a peripheral blood sample, and peripheral blood mononuclear cells were used for TCR beta sequencing. Genomic DNA was extracted from the blood cell samples with the Qiagen DNeasy Blood Extraction Kit. Overall results and qualifications from the work: The classifier was reported to diagnose cytomegalovirus status with high specificity and sensitivity in both the original cohort and the validation cohort. Three of the identified cytomegalovirus-associated TCR beta chains were confirmed in vitro to be specific for cytomegalovirus antigens. The presence/absence analyses assumed that sequencing depth was roughly uniform across donors, and that assumption may not be true. In this cohort, only TCR beta chains were sequenced, and detectable features were limited by the absence of alpha or paired-chain data. In a later analysis, several top co-occurrence clusters were reported to appear linked to parvovirus B19, influenza, CMV and Epstein-Barr virus. While some public TCRs were present in many individuals, most TCR sequences turned up only very rarely across donors. In a later analysis, around 17,000 TCR beta sequences were associated with specific HLA alleles at a false discovery rate of 0.05. A cluster of highly shared sequence variants was judged likely to be a technical artifact of the sequencing pipeline. When HLA alleles, especially DR and DQ, strongly co-occurred, TCR associations were difficult to assign to individual alleles. The 87-base-pair reads could not distinguish some IMGT-functional V segments, including TRBV6-2 and TRBV6-3, so those segments were excluded. In a later analysis, the rate of TCR association differed among HLA loci, with DRB1 alleles having the most associated TCRs and HLA-C alleles having the fewest. Broadly in line with IMGT annotations, most TCR beta V segments showed up in productive rearrangements about 90% or about 30% of the time in an earlier analysis of several hundred of the donors. Linkage disequilibrium might explain the correlated functional status among segregating V segments, but an unknown experimental factor could not be ruled out. A total of 150 to 200 TCR beta chains were listed by the study as associated with cytomegalovirus. Immune exposure information for the cohort was limited to CMV serostatus. A later genetic analysis reported fewer N-insertions in productive TCRs among donors in an Asian-associated ancestry cluster than the roughly 620-donor mean. Because counts were too low, about 15 rarely observed V segments, including chromosome 9 orphons, were left out of the earlier analysis of several hundred of the donors. A later analysis found that most CMV-associated TCR beta chains appeared HLA-restricted, with HLA associations seemingly driven largely by CMV exposure. The authors suggested that the approach could potentially be extended to other disease states and immunological phenotypes. A further reported finding was that TCR beta sequences accurately predicted the HLA-A and HLA-B alleles for most subjects in the first cohort. Because HLA typing was missing for some donors at each locus, association tests included only the typed subset. An association between a missense DCLRE1C variant and V-gene and J-gene trimming of TCR beta chains was found in a later genetic analysis and replicated in an independent cohort. In a later analysis, HLA-associated TCR beta chains showed more clonal expansion and lower generation probabilities than non-associated chains that were equally common.

As for this clone: Which antigen it targets is not known. No base-level quality is on record; no much larger clone is a single base apart.

The receptor was derived from a woman aged 45-60 years in good health and CMV-seropositive. Recombination connected TRBV7-3 to TRBJ2-7; 7 nucleotides in the junction match TRBD1. Sample: PBMCs. The DNA sequence reads TGTGCCAGCAGCGCGACGACAGGGTTGTACGAGCAGTACTTC. Its translation is CASSATTGLYEQYF.